These T cell receptor beta chains were read from a single sample in a study of cytomegalovirus exposure and HLA in healthy donors. Here immunoSEQ multiplex PCR was the method, and the copy in TCRdb shows in-frame clones only, minus some. The repertoire table contains some 48,000 clones. The sample was PBMCs. These TCRs come from a male donor in good health and CMV-seropositive. The CDR3 runs from the conserved cysteine through the conserved F or W. The order of the fields is D gene, J gene, V gene, CDR3 protein, CDR3 DNA. The D gene is left open where the match is weak.

D gene: NA; J gene: TRBJ2-3; V gene: TRBV14; CDR3 protein: CASSQVPPTDTQYF; CDR3 DNA: TGTGCCAGCAGCCAAGTTCCCCCAACAGATACGCAGTATTTT
D gene: TRBD1; J gene: TRBJ2-1; V gene: TRBV5-1; CDR3 protein: CASSLAGTGYEQFF; CDR3 DNA: TGCGCCAGCAGCTTAGCCGGGACAGGGTATGAGCAGTTCTTC
D gene: NA; J gene: TRBJ2-7; V gene: TRBV28; CDR3 protein: CASSKTPLYEQYF; CDR3 DNA: TGTGCCAGCAGTAAAACTCCCCTCTACGAGCAGTACTTC
D gene: TRBD2; J gene: TRBJ2-1; V gene: TRBV4-1; CDR3 protein: CASSQGLAGAIDEQFF; CDR3 DNA: TGCGCCAGCAGCCAAGGACTAGCGGGGGCTATCGATGAGCAGTTCTTC
D gene: NA; J gene: TRBJ2-1; V gene: TRBV6-5; CDR3 protein: CASSYVGGVSYNEQFF; CDR3 DNA: TGTGCCAGCAGTTACGTCGGGGGAGTATCCTACAATGAGCAGTTCTTC
D gene: NA; J gene: TRBJ2-2; V gene: TRBV4-3; CDR3 protein: CASSQDLWSARQTGELFF; CDR3 DNA: TGCGCCAGCAGCCAAGATCTTTGGAGCGCCCGCCAAACCGGGGAGCTGTTTTTT
D gene: NA; J gene: TRBJ2-3; V gene: TRBV7-8; CDR3 protein: CASSLRGVGAYTDTQYF; CDR3 DNA: TGTGCCAGCAGCTTACGGGGGGTGGGGGCCTACACAGATACGCAGTATTTT
D gene: NA; J gene: TRBJ1-3; V gene: TRBV5-1; CDR3 protein: CASSPQAPSSGNTIYF; CDR3 DNA: TGCGCCAGCAGCCCACAGGCCCCGAGCTCTGGAAACACCATATATTTT
D gene: NA; J gene: TRBJ2-7; V gene: TRBV28; CDR3 protein: CASSSVSSYEQYF; CDR3 DNA: TGTGCCAGCAGTTCAGTCAGCTCCTACGAGCAGTACTTC
D gene: NA; J gene: TRBJ1-6; V gene: TRBV10-1; CDR3 protein: CASSDSGGPKRTEDSPLHF; CDR3 DNA: TGCGCCAGTAGTGACTCGGGAGGGCCCAAACGGACAGAGGATTCACCCCTCCACTTT
D gene: TRBD1; J gene: TRBJ2-5; V gene: TRBV19; CDR3 protein: CASSVGQGARKTQYF; CDR3 DNA: TGTGCCAGTAGTGTGGGACAGGGGGCGAGGAAGACCCAGTACTTC
D gene: NA; J gene: TRBJ2-1; V gene: TRBV7-2; CDR3 protein: CASSDDSSRGQFF; CDR3 DNA: TGTGCCAGCAGCGATGACTCCTCCCGCGGGCAGTTCTTC
D gene: NA; J gene: TRBJ1-2; V gene: TRBV7-2; CDR3 protein: CASSFLPRPADGYTF; CDR3 DNA: TGTGCCAGCAGTTTCCTCCCCAGGCCTGCCGATGGCTACACCTTC
D gene: NA; J gene: TRBJ2-7; V gene: TRBV10-3; CDR3 protein: CAISGLDRNEQYF; CDR3 DNA: TGTGCCATCAGTGGACTTGACAGGAACGAGCAGTACTTC
D gene: TRBD2; J gene: TRBJ2-3; V gene: TRBV10-3; CDR3 protein: CAISESGPWTSGDTDTQYF; CDR3 DNA: TGTGCCATCAGTGAGTCAGGGCCTTGGACTAGCGGGGACACAGATACGCAGTATTTT
D gene: NA; J gene: TRBJ1-1; V gene: TRBV19; CDR3 protein: CASSILASTEAFF; CDR3 DNA: TGTGCCAGTAGTATACTCGCCAGCACTGAAGCTTTCTTT
D gene: NA; J gene: TRBJ2-3; V gene: TRBV10-3; CDR3 protein: CAISSPDRPDTQYF; CDR3 DNA: TGTGCCATCAGCAGCCCAGACAGGCCAGATACGCAGTATTTT
D gene: TRBD1; J gene: TRBJ1-5; V gene: TRBV30; CDR3 protein: CAWSLKGARSNQPQHF; CDR3 DNA: TGTGCCTGGAGTCTTAAGGGGGCGAGGAGCAATCAGCCCCAGCATTTT
D gene: NA; J gene: TRBJ1-2; V gene: TRBV6-9; CDR3 protein: CSYYGYTF; CDR3 DNA: TGTTCCTATTATGGCTACACCTTC
D gene: NA; J gene: TRBJ1-4; V gene: TRBV10-3; CDR3 protein: CAISDQGPRGEKLFF; CDR3 DNA: TGTGCCATCAGCGACCAGGGGCCGCGGGGGGAAAAACTGTTTTTT
D gene: TRBD1; J gene: TRBJ1-3; V gene: TRBV9; CDR3 protein: CASSFRGDPYSGNTIYF; CDR3 DNA: TGTGCCAGCAGCTTCAGGGGGGACCCTTACTCTGGAAACACCATATATTTT
D gene: NA; J gene: TRBJ2-2; V gene: TRBV18; CDR3 protein: CASSRPGLVGELFF; CDR3 DNA: TGTGCCAGCTCACGCCCGGGACTGGTCGGGGAGCTGTTTTTT
D gene: NA; J gene: TRBJ2-5; V gene: TRBV30; CDR3 protein: CAWRISPAETQYF; CDR3 DNA: TGTGCCTGGAGAATTAGCCCAGCCGAGACCCAGTACTTC
D gene: TRBD2; J gene: TRBJ2-5; V gene: TRBV18; CDR3 protein: CASSPPGLAGVFLGETQYF; CDR3 DNA: TGTGCCAGCTCACCGCCGGGACTAGCGGGGGTTTTCCTGGGGGAGACCCAGTACTTC
D gene: NA; J gene: TRBJ1-2; V gene: TRBV21-1; CDR3 protein: CASRQTNDPRGNYGYTF; CDR3 DNA: TGTGCCAGCAGACAAACGAACGATCCGAGGGGGAACTATGGCTACACCTTC
D gene: TRBD1; J gene: TRBJ2-6; V gene: TRBV4-1; CDR3 protein: CASSQDSGGYITGANVLTF; CDR3 DNA: TGCGCCAGCAGCCAAGATTCAGGGGGCTATATTACTGGGGCCAACGTCCTGACTTTC
D gene: TRBD1; J gene: TRBJ1-2; V gene: TRBV28; CDR3 protein: CASSLSGLGTGIESGGYTF; CDR3 DNA: TGTGCCAGCAGTTTAAGTGGGCTCGGGACAGGAATAGAATCAGGGGGCTACACCTTC
D gene: TRBD2; J gene: TRBJ2-3; V gene: TRBV6-5; CDR3 protein: CASRTSGRQYF; CDR3 DNA: TGTGCCAGCCGAACTAGCGGGAGGCAGTATTTT
D gene: TRBD1; J gene: TRBJ2-7; V gene: TRBV7-9; CDR3 protein: CASSKKTGGLSYEQYF; CDR3 DNA: TGTGCCAGCAGCAAAAAGACAGGGGGTCTCTCCTACGAGCAGTACTTC
D gene: NA; J gene: TRBJ1-4; V gene: TRBV19; CDR3 protein: CASSRGLSANEKLFF; CDR3 DNA: TGTGCCAGTAGTCGGGGTCTCTCGGCTAATGAAAAACTGTTTTTT
D gene: NA; J gene: TRBJ1-1; V gene: TRBV7-9; CDR3 protein: CASSLTPQGSTEAFF; CDR3 DNA: TGTGCCAGCAGCCTCACCCCGCAGGGGTCGACTGAAGCTTTCTTT
D gene: TRBD2; J gene: TRBJ2-2; V gene: TRBV6-5; CDR3 protein: CASSPSGGGTGELFF; CDR3 DNA: TGTGCCAGCAGCCCTAGCGGGGGAGGGACCGGGGAGCTGTTTTTT
D gene: TRBD1; J gene: TRBJ1-5; V gene: TRBV2; CDR3 protein: CASRRDSGVQPQHF; CDR3 DNA: TGTGCCAGCAGGCGGGACAGCGGTGTCCAGCCCCAGCATTTT
D gene: TRBD1; J gene: TRBJ1-6; V gene: TRBV10-3; CDR3 protein: CATQYGTDNSPLHF; CDR3 DNA: TGTGCCACTCAGTACGGGACAGATAATTCACCCCTCCACTTT
D gene: TRBD2; J gene: TRBJ2-7; V gene: TRBV7-2; CDR3 protein: CASSVSGGVSYEQYF; CDR3 DNA: TGTGCCAGCAGCGTTAGCGGGGGGGTTTCCTACGAGCAGTACTTC
D gene: NA; J gene: TRBJ2-3; V gene: TRBV10-3; CDR3 protein: CAISDSGYHTTDTQYF; CDR3 DNA: TGTGCCATCAGTGATTCAGGGTACCACACGACAGATACGCAGTATTTT
D gene: TRBD1; J gene: TRBJ2-7; V gene: TRBV7-3; CDR3 protein: CASSRTGGSYEQYF; CDR3 DNA: TGTGCCAGCAGCCGCACAGGGGGCTCCTACGAGCAGTACTTC